These T cell receptor beta chains were read from a single sample in a study of blood T cell repertoires in COVID-19. Using immunoSEQ multiplex PCR, the repertoire was profiled, and TCRdb retains in-frame clones only, with some absent. The sample includes some 180,000 clones, around 90% of them seen just once. Source material: peripheral blood. These receptors originate from a man between 60 and 75 years old with active or convalescent COVID-19. Each CDR3 is given without its conserved first and last residue. Each record gives: V gene, J gene, clone size, CDR3 protein. Only part of the rows carry a size: once, few, many, or a class if the clone is expanded.

v_call: TRBV5-1
j_call: TRBJ2-1
clone_size: once
cdr3_aa: ASSLVQGPYNEQF

v_call: TRBV5-6
j_call: TRBJ1-4
clone_size: once
cdr3_aa: ASSTGVLEEKLF

v_call: TRBV29-1
j_call: TRBJ1-1
clone_size: few
cdr3_aa: SGGDRPNTEAF

v_call: TRBV6-1
j_call: TRBJ1-5
clone_size: -
cdr3_aa: ASSEYQGQGSQPQH

v_call: TRBV29-1
j_call: TRBJ1-1
clone_size: few
cdr3_aa: SVSGAGGTEAF

v_call: TRBV2
j_call: TRBJ2-7
clone_size: -
cdr3_aa: ASRLDSYEQY

v_call: TRBV7-3
j_call: TRBJ2-2
clone_size: -
cdr3_aa: ASSFASGVPGELF

v_call: TRBV11-3
j_call: TRBJ2-5
clone_size: -
cdr3_aa: ASSLLGQETQY

v_call: TRBV29-1
j_call: TRBJ1-4
clone_size: -
cdr3_aa: STQQGEEKLF

v_call: TRBV10-3
j_call: TRBJ2-4
clone_size: -
cdr3_aa: AISETGQNIQY

v_call: TRBV28
j_call: TRBJ1-2
clone_size: -
cdr3_aa: ASSLSMRGYT

v_call: TRBV7-7
j_call: TRBJ2-2
clone_size: -
cdr3_aa: ASSFAGSNTGELF

v_call: TRBV7-8
j_call: TRBJ2-1
clone_size: -
cdr3_aa: ASSPRAVSGGNNEQF

v_call: TRBV11-2
j_call: TRBJ2-3
clone_size: -
cdr3_aa: ASSFGQGTDTQY

v_call: TRBV19
j_call: TRBJ1-2
clone_size: -
cdr3_aa: ASSPQDREHYGYT

v_call: TRBV11-2
j_call: TRBJ1-1
clone_size: -
cdr3_aa: ASSSPGQRLTEAF

v_call: TRBV28
j_call: TRBJ1-2
clone_size: -
cdr3_aa: ASSSTGGSYGYT

v_call: TRBV2
j_call: TRBJ2-2
clone_size: -
cdr3_aa: ASSEWEANTGELF

v_call: TRBV7-6
j_call: TRBJ2-2
clone_size: -
cdr3_aa: ASSLVRAGALTGELF

v_call: TRBV24-1
j_call: TRBJ2-2
clone_size: once
cdr3_aa: ATSDAGTSGNTGELF

v_call: TRBV3-1/TRBV3-2
j_call: TRBJ2-7
clone_size: -
cdr3_aa: ASSQFGEEQY

v_call: TRBV5-1
j_call: TRBJ2-2
clone_size: -
cdr3_aa: ASSLAVSTGELF

v_call: TRBV19
j_call: TRBJ1-2
clone_size: -
cdr3_aa: ASSIRGAGDGGYT

v_call: TRBV6-1
j_call: TRBJ2-5
clone_size: -
cdr3_aa: ASSERTGGEETQY

v_call: TRBV5-4
j_call: TRBJ1-2
clone_size: -
cdr3_aa: ASSQVRGTGGYT

v_call: TRBV6-5
j_call: TRBJ2-3
clone_size: -
cdr3_aa: ASSYTTDTDTQY

v_call: TRBV3-1/TRBV3-2
j_call: TRBJ2-1
clone_size: once
cdr3_aa: ASSPLAGVGNEQF

v_call: TRBV4-1
j_call: TRBJ1-1
clone_size: -
cdr3_aa: ASSQESQFSEAF

v_call: TRBV5-1
j_call: TRBJ2-5
clone_size: -
cdr3_aa: ASSPDRRLRETQY

v_call: TRBV5-6
j_call: TRBJ2-1
clone_size: -
cdr3_aa: ASSLRSPHQF

v_call: TRBV6-1
j_call: TRBJ1-5
clone_size: few
cdr3_aa: ASSEARVGQPQH

v_call: TRBV11-2
j_call: TRBJ1-2
clone_size: -
cdr3_aa: ASSSWRLGLNPYGYT